One sample yielded the 23 T cell receptor beta chains listed below, sequenced in a study of beta chain features in type 1 diabetes. The sequenced template was cDNA made from the entire isolated RNA. Only in-frame clones appear in the TCRdb table, and some are missing; sequencing was by immunoSEQ multiplex PCR. The repertoire holds roughly 400,000 clones, with approximately 15% as singletons. The sequencing sample was made of naive CD4+ T cells from blood. The receptors were gathered from a man between 25 and 39 years old in good health.

The genes are TRBV15 and TRBJ1-1, with unresolved D. Germline CDR1 reads LNHNV; CDR2 reads YYDKDF (reference sequence). This CDR3 region has 14 residues. Trimming removed 0 bases at V and 4 bases at J, with 9 bases between. The CDR3: CATSRDQYGTEAFF. CDR3 sequence (DNA): TGTGCCACCAGCAGAGATCAGTACGGCACTGAAGCTTTCTTT.

This clone appeared a few times. CDR3 nucleotide sequence: TGTGCCTGGAGTGTACTGCGGCCTTACAATGAGCAGTTCTTC. Protein sequence: CAWSVLRPYNEQFF. The V call is TRBV30, the J call TRBJ2-1; D not resolved. This CDR3 region has 14 residues. V gave up 0 bases and J gave up 4 bases, with 10 bases separating them. The germline CDR1 and CDR2 sequences are GTSNPN and SVGIG (reference sequence).

This clone was counted between two and nine times. Other DNA sequences from this sample encode an identical CDR3 as well. V is TRBV29-1 and J is TRBJ2-1, with 14 nucleotides matching TRBD2. The CDR3 contains 15 residues. With V trimmed by 3 bases and J by 6 bases, 4 bases remained unmatched. Germline CDR1 SQVTM, CDR2 ANQGSEA. CDR3: CSVEEGLAGVNEQFF. The DNA for the CDR3 is TGCAGCGTTGAGGAGGGACTAGCGGGGGTCAATGAGCAGTTCTTC.

The chain has TRBV15 and TRBJ2-3; D not certain. The germline CDR1 and CDR2 sequences are LNHNV and YYDKDF (reference sequence). The CDR3 is made up of 13 amino acids. Trimming removed 4 bases from V and 0 bases from J, with 5 bases in between. The CDR3 region is CATSKISTDTQYF. CDR3 DNA sequence: TGTGCCACCAGCAAAATTAGCACAGATACGCAGTATTTT.

This clone showed up just a few times. The chain carries TRBV25-1 and TRBJ2-7; D unclear. CDR1 is MGHDK and CDR2 is SYGVNS in the germline V gene. The CDR3 runs to 13 residues. V lost 4 bases to trimming and J lost 5 bases, with 12 bases between them. The CDR3 DNA reads as TGTGCCAGCAGTGGCCTCGGGTCCCACGAGCAGTACTTC. Protein: CASSGLGSHEQYF.

The chain employs TRBV29-1 and TRBJ2-6, with 8 bases aligning to TRBD1. V lost 6 bases to trimming and J lost 4 bases; unmatched junction nucleotides: 8. This CDR3 is 15 amino acids long. Germline CDR1 reads SQVTM; CDR2 reads ANQGSEA. The CDR3 spells CSVVTGAAGANVLTF. The CDR3 coding sequence is TGCAGCGTGGTGACAGGGGCCGCGGGGGCCAACGTCCTGACTTTC.

The chain employs TRBV7-2 and TRBJ1-2, with 9 bases matching TRBD1. This CDR3 has 14 amino acids. V was pared by 5 bases and J by 8 bases, with 9 bases of the junction left unmatched. Per the germline V gene, CDR1 is SGHTA and CDR2 is FQGNSA. The CDR3 DNA reads as TGTGCCAGCAGCCCGGGGAGGGACAGGGCGGGCTACACCTTC. Translated, it gives CASSPGRDRAGYTF.

The genes are TRBV11-3 and TRBJ2-1, with D hard to call. The length of the CDR3 is 14 residues. V dropped 2 bases and J dropped 4 bases, with 9 bases sitting between them. The germline CDR1 and CDR2 sequences are SGHNT and YENEEA. The CDR3 region has the DNA TGTGCCAGCAGCTTATCCGATTGGTACAATGAGCAGTTCTTC. This gives the protein CASSLSDWYNEQFF.

This CDR3 is CASSPGTSLEQFF. Written as DNA, the CDR3 is TGTGCCAGCAGCCCCGGGACTAGTTTAGAGCAGTTCTTC. The rearrangement uses TRBV14 and TRBJ2-1, with 8 nucleotides matching TRBD2. The CDR3 sequence is 13 residues long. J was trimmed by 10 bases and V by 4 bases; bases with no gene match: 6. The germline V gene encodes CDR1 SGHDN and CDR2 FVKESK.

The chain recombines TRBV25-1 with TRBJ2-3; unclear D gene. Per the germline V gene, CDR1 is MGHDK and CDR2 is SYGVNS. The CDR3 runs 14 residues. V was clipped by 2 bases and J by 8 bases, with 14 bases between them. CDR3 sequence reads: CASSEITYSTTQYF. In DNA, the CDR3 is TGTGCCAGCAGTGAAATAACCTACTCAACTACGCAGTATTTT.

This clone was counted only a few times. CDR3 residues: CASSLQGTSYEQYF. In DNA, the CDR3 is TGTGCCAGCAGTCTGCAGGGAACCTCGTACGAGCAGTACTTC. The chain employs TRBV2 and TRBJ2-7, with TRBD1 as a possible D gene (5 bases). CDR1 and CDR2 (germline): SNHLY, FYNNEI. V dropped 5 bases and J dropped 4 bases, with 15 bases sitting between them. The CDR3 contains 14 residues.

The chain links TRBV7-2 to TRBJ1-6; D possibly corresponds to TRBD1 (5 bases). This CDR3 comprises 11 residues. CDR1 and CDR2 from the germline V gene are SGHTA and FQGNSA. V was trimmed by 6 bases and J by 13 bases, leaving 10 bases between them. CDR3 region: CASRTDSPLHF. The CDR3, as DNA: TGTGCCAGCAGGACAGACAGTCCCCTCCACTTT.

The genes are TRBV7-2 and TRBJ2-7; D may be TRBD1 (6 bases). V lost 5 bases and J lost 4, with 12 bases in between. Germline-derived CDR1 and CDR2 are SGHTA and FQGNSA. The CDR3 is made up of 13 amino acids. In nucleotides, the CDR3 is TGTGCCAGCAGCCTACAGGGAGCTTACGAGCAGTACGTC. It encodes CASSLQGAYEQYV.

CDR3 nucleotides: TGTGCCAGCAGTCTGGGGAGGGACAATGAGCAGTTCTTC. It encodes CASSLGRDNEQFF. The chain couples TRBV6-1 to TRBJ2-1; 7 bases line up with TRBD2. Germline V gene sequence: CDR1 MNHNS, CDR2 SASEGT. Trimming at V came to 5 bases and at J to 5 bases, leaving 3 bases not matched to a gene. CDR3 length: 13 amino acids.

This clone was found a few times. The rearrangement uses TRBV18 and TRBJ2-5; D perhaps matches TRBD1 (5 bases). Trimming pared 1 base from V and 5 bases from J, leaving 11 bases between. The CDR3 length is 14 residues. The germline V gene has CDR1 KGHSH and CDR2 LQKENI. CDR3 loop: CASSPLAGMETQYF. CDR3 coding DNA: TGTGCCAGCTCACCACTCGCAGGGATGGAGACCCAGTACTTC.

The chain combines TRBV11-2 with TRBJ2-1; 7 bases line up with TRBD1. The CDR3 is made up of 12 amino acids. V shed 0 bases and J 15 bases; nucleotides not matched to a gene: 5. Germline CDR1 reads SGHAT; CDR2 reads FQNNGV. The CDR3: CASSLDQGERFF. CDR3 DNA: TGTGCCAGCAGCTTAGATCAGGGGGAGAGGTTCTTC.

This clone was recorded a few times. The chain is built from TRBV11-3 and TRBJ2-3; 9 bases agree with TRBD2. The CDR3 length is 15 residues. J lost 6 bases, V lost 0 bases, and 4 bases had no gene match. Germline V gene data show CDR1 as SGHNT and CDR2 as YENEEA. DNA for the CDR3: TGTGCCAGCAGCTTAGATAGCGGGGGCTCGGATACGCAGTATTTT. Amino acids: CASSLDSGGSDTQYF. Drawing the rest from reference TRBV11-3 and TRBJ2-3, the complete variable domain is EAGVVQSPRYKIIEKKQPVAFWCNPISGHNTLYWYLQNLGQGPELLIRYENEEAVDDSQLPKDRFSAERLKGVDSTLKIQPAELGDSAVYLCASSLDSGGSDTQYFGPGTRLTVL.

There are a few counts of this clone. The V and J genes are TRBV7-2 and TRBJ2-5, with TRBD2 matching over 7 bases. This CDR3 spans 19 amino acids. Losses at the gene ends were 1 base for V and 5 bases for J; bases not matched to a gene: 19. Per the germline V gene, CDR1 is SGHTA and CDR2 is FQGNSA. The CDR3 DNA sequence: TGTGCCAGCAGCTTAGTGTCCTTGGCGGGAGATGTAGTATCTGAGACCCAGTACTTC. It translates to CASSLVSLAGDVVSETQYF. Full variable domain (rest looked up from reference TRBV7-2 and TRBJ2-5): GAGVSQSPSNKVTEKGKDVELRCDPISGHTALYWYRQSLGQGLEFLIYFQGNSAPDKSGLPSDRFSAERTGGSVSTLTIQRTQQEDSAVYLCASSLVSLAGDVVSETQYFGPGTRLLVL.

This clone was counted only a few times. This rearrangement joins TRBV12-5 to TRBJ2-3; D perhaps matches TRBD2 (5 bases). Germline V gives CDR1 LGHNT, CDR2 FRNRAP. V was cut by 4 bases and J by 0 bases, with 14 bases left in between. CDR3 length equals 16 residues. The CDR3 DNA is TGTGCTAGTGGTTCGGGGAAAATCGGGAGCACAGATACGCAGTATTTT. It codes for CASGSGKIGSTDTQYF.

Only a few counts were recorded for this clone. This sequence joins TRBV7-9 and TRBJ2-7, with 7 nucleotides matching TRBD1. Germline CDR1 reads SEHNR; CDR2 reads FQNEAQ (reference sequence). The CDR3 has 13 amino acids. Trimming cost V 5 bases and J 3 bases; bases outside gene matches: 4. CDR3 protein: CASSAGTDYEQYF. The CDR3 DNA sequence: TGTGCCAGCAGCGCCGGGACAGACTACGAGCAGTACTTC.

This clone was observed a few times. The genes are TRBV4-3 and TRBJ2-7; 12 bases are a match to TRBD2. V lost 6 bases to trimming and J lost 4 bases; unmatched junction nucleotides: 7. The CDR3 loop spans 15 amino acids. Germline V CDR1 and CDR2: LGHNA, YSLEER. The DNA of the CDR3 is TGCGCCAGCAGTTTAGGACTAGCGGGGACGTACGAGCAGTACGTC. Translated: CASSLGLAGTYEQYV.

In this sample, this clone turned up once. J is TRBJ2-3 and V is TRBV7-3; a possible D gene is TRBD2 (5 bases). V shed 2 bases and J shed 6 bases, with 15 bases lying between them. CDR1 and CDR2 (germline): SGHTA, FQGTGA. The CDR3 spans 15 residues. In DNA, the CDR3 is TGTGCCAGCAGCTTATCAGCGGCCCCTATTGATACGCAGTATTTT. Encoded protein: CASSLSAAPIDTQYF.

This clone was seen a few times. V is TRBV7-2 and J is TRBJ2-7; D is uncertain. This CDR3 has 14 residues. V dropped 1 base and J dropped 0 bases, with 7 bases sitting between them. Germline V gene data show CDR1 as SGHTA and CDR2 as FQGNSA. The CDR3 coding sequence is TGTGCCAGCAGCTTAGAGGGTAGCTCCTACGAGCAGTACTTC. It yields the protein CASSLEGSSYEQYF.